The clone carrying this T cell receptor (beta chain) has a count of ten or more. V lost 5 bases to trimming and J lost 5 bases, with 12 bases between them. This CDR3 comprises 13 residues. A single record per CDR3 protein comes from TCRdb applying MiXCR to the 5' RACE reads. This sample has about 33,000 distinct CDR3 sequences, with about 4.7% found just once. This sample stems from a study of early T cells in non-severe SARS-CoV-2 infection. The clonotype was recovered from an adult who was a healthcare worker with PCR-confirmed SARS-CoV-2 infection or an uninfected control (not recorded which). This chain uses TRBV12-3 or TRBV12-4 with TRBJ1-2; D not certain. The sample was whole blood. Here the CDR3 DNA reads TGTGCCAGCAGTCTAGGAAATTATTATGGCTACACCTTC. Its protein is CASSLGNYYGYTF.